The source of this T cell receptor beta chain is a study of T-cell memory formation after mild COVID-19. About the study: Largely donor-specific TCR clusters were found.

On this clonotype itself: No antigen is known for it.

CDR1 is MNHEY and CDR2 is SVGAGI in the germline V gene. CDR3 length: 17 amino acids. The ends lost 2 bases at V and 1 base at J; junction bases unmatched: 4. In TCRdb, the 5' RACE reads were re-called with MiXCR into one record per CDR3 protein. This sample has about 400,000 distinct CDR3 sequences, with about 22% found just once. Regarding the study as a whole: Later expanders leaned CD4+, whereas day 15 to 85 contracting clones were balanced CD4/CD8. Within pre-infection memory, some responding clones were found, suggesting cross-reactive memory joined. Clones which contracted sat mainly in CM and EM if CD4+, and in EMRA if CD8+.

Sequenced material: PBMCs or a T cell subset sorted from them (not recorded which). The clonotype originates from an adult woman who had mild COVID-19 (a few samples of this study predate the infection). Cell type and time point are not known. The V call is TRBV6-5, the J call TRBJ2-2; 10 bases align to TRBD1. The CDR3 reads CASSYVWDRGNTGELFF. Here the CDR3 DNA reads TGTGCCAGCAGTTACGTTTGGGACAGGGGGAACACCGGGGAGCTGTTTTTT.